This section outlines one T cell receptor (beta chain) sequence together with its context. TCRdb's table, derived via immunoSEQ multiplex PCR, lists solely in-frame clones and lacks some. The table records fewer than 150,000 clones, under 85% of them present only once. These data come from a study of blood T cell repertoires in COVID-19. Overall study: The United States, Italy and Spain supplied acute and convalescent COVID-19 samples. Sources were T cells, B-cell-depleted T cells, or PBMCs; the material itself was cDNA or gDNA.

Germline loops: CDR1 LNHDA, CDR2 SQIVND (reference sequence). V was pared by 8 bases and J by 0 bases, with 8 bases between. There are 13 residues in the CDR3. Participants were aged 18 to 89 years, lived in 24 US areas, and enrolled virtually. Within 2 weeks before study entry, exposed participants met a COVID-19 case. The chain employs TRBV19 and TRBJ1-3; no reliable D call. Specimen: PBMCs or T cells enriched from blood (not recorded which). This clonotype was obtained from a woman aged 18-30 years who had been exposed to COVID-19. Written as DNA, the CDR3 is TGTGCCAGTTTCTACAGCTCTGGAAACACCATATATTTT. Protein sequence: CASFYSSGNTIYF.